This T cell receptor beta chain was identified in a study of T cells in narcolepsy listed by TCRdb under 2018. In the study overall: Healthy control donors were enrolled in the study alongside patients who had narcolepsy type 1 or type 2 (NT1, NT2). The study sought autoreactive T cells targeting hypocretin neuron self-antigens (hypocretin, TRIB2) in narcolepsy patients, using TCR Vbeta sequencing to track clonotypes in blood and CSF. The full study reports these points: Patients and controls had comparable numbers of sequenced blood memory CD4+ clonotypes, averaging about 40,000 and 33,000, respectively. Plots that compared CSF and blood CD4+ T cell clonotypes from the same patient highlighted HCRT-specific and TRIB2-specific autoreactive clonotypes. Certain blood memory CD4+ repertoires from patients and controls had no sequences that matched autoreactive T cell clones. Autoreactive clonotypes were reported to be detected serially in the blood of the same patients and of different patients, but not in the blood of healthy controls.

Memory CD4+ T cells were sorted ex vivo from peripheral blood of narcolepsy patients and healthy controls for TCR Vbeta sequencing. About this clone: This receptor's antigen is unknown. Per-base quality was not reported, and no clone a single base away is much larger than it.

The library was produced with the immunoSEQ multiplex PCR assay. As stored in TCRdb, this immuneACCESS dataset retains in-frame rearrangements with V and J assigned. A fraction of the clones does not appear; measured against another copy, unresolved V genes explain less than half of the discrepancy, and the remainder lacks a known reason. Within this sample are roughly 38,000 clones, with about 85% of them counted one time only. The ten biggest clones cover roughly 1.6% of the sample. The sequence was collected from a human donor with narcolepsy. The sequenced sample consisted of CD45RA- memory CD4+ T cells from PBMCs. Explained via the paper, the cell subset or site label denotes: memory T cells sorted ex vivo from peripheral blood.

The CDR3 loop reads CASRTGDRNTEAFF. In nucleotides, the sequence is TGCGCCAGCAGGACCGGGGACAGGAACACTGAAGCTTTCTTT. In this chain, TRBV5-1 is recombined with TRBJ1-1, with 7 bases in between that match TRBD1. Germline trimming amounts to 5 bases on V and 1 base on J, with 5 as the count of junction bases outside the gene matches. The CDR3, cysteine through phenylalanine, is 14 amino acids long. Only the CDR3 portion is preserved as DNA: 42 bases, with reading frame beginning at the first base. The CDR1 and CDR2 encoded by the germline V gene are SGHRS and YFSETQ.